Described below is a single TCR beta chain sequence and its context. What it binds is unknown. At one boundary the junction diverges from the germline segment, which might be a read error. There are 12 residues in the CDR3. CDR1 is SEHNR and CDR2 is FQNEAQ in the germline V gene (reference sequence). Amplification used 60 Vbeta primers and 13 Jbeta primers. Some clones are missing from TCRdb's copy, which holds only in-frame ones; the method was immunoSEQ multiplex PCR. The sample lists more than 150,000 clones, approximately 84% occurring once. The data originate from a study of cytomegalovirus exposure and HLA in healthy donors. Study-level findings and limits: TCR beta V segments were, for the most part, productive about 87% or about 30% of the time in an earlier analysis. Sequencing depth roughly uniform across donors was assumed in presence/absence analyses.

V usage is TRBV7-9 and J usage is TRBJ2-7; maybe TRBD1 (6 bases). The TCR comes from a woman aged 18 to 35 in good health and CMV-seronegative. Sequencing was performed on PBMCs. CDR3 sequence (DNA): TGTTCCAGCAGCGCCTACAGGGACGAGCAGTACTTC. Protein: CSSSAYRDEQYF.